This TCR beta chain was identified in a study of lymphopenia after photon versus proton radiotherapy (dated by TCRdb to the late 2010s). For the study in its entirety: Photon and proton radiation therapy were compared by the study for their immunological effects in patients with gastrointestinal tumors who developed high-grade lymphopenia. The cohort included roughly 20 patients with gastrointestinal tumors who developed lymphopenia after receiving either photon or proton therapy. The goal of the study was to describe how the two radiation modalities differ in their effects on the immune system.

As regards this clone: Its specific antigen is unknown. Base qualities are missing; no much larger clone stands one base away.

Broad study findings and their caveats: Across the cohort, an inverse correlation was found between a larger post-nadir drop in TCR diversity and overall survival time among patients who died. The survival association was assessed only in patients who died, and the authors presented better survival with proton therapy as a possibility rather than a demonstrated result. During treatment, patients who received photon therapy lost naive T cells and TCR diversity and gained effector/memory populations, whereas patients who received proton therapy remained relatively stable. After the lymphocyte count nadir, oligoclonal expansion, especially of CD8+ Temra cells, was observed in photon-treated repertoires, and the drop in diversity was driven by this expansion.

The library was generated by the immunoSEQ multiplex PCR assay. T cell repertoires were profiled by deep sequencing of rearranged TCR beta loci, alongside multiparametric flow cytometry. The table comes from immuneACCESS by way of TCRdb, which keeps in-frame sequences with V and J called. Part of the clones is missing from these tables; in studies checked, under half for an unresolved V gene and the rest for unknown reasons. For this sample there are roughly 30,000 clones; 81% appear just once. The biggest ten clones account for around a third of the sample. Source: peripheral blood, taken from a patient treated with photon-based radiotherapy. The receptor was isolated from a man aged 50 to 60 with gastric cancer.

The sequenced DNA is TGTGCCAGCAGTTACGATTCAGGGAGTGGAAACACCATATATTTT. Its amino acids are CASSYDSGSGNTIYF. The chain is made from TRBV6-5 and TRBJ1-3; TRBD1 is perhaps the D gene, given 5 matching bases. V is cut by 2 bases and J by 3 bases, and the space between the germline ends is 11 bases. From the cysteine up to the phenylalanine, the CDR3 has a length of 15 residues. This entry keeps only the CDR3 DNA: 45 bases, framed from base 1. Via the germline V gene, CDR1 is MNHEY and CDR2 SVGAGI.